These T cell receptor beta chains were read from a single sample in a study of a mutant IDH1 vaccine in newly diagnosed glioma. Clones were read by immunoSEQ multiplex PCR, and TCRdb kept only the in-frame ones, dropping some. The sample gives tens of thousands of clones, roughly 80% of which show up once; around 6.9% is in the top ten. Their antigens remain unidentified. This specimen consisted of PBMCs, obtained from a glioma patient whose treatment included an IDH1 peptide vaccine. All receptors come from a woman aged 18-29 years with glioma. Each CDR3 is given with its conserved first and last residue. The order of the fields is V gene, clone size, J gene, D gene, CDR3 length, CDR3 protein, CDR3 DNA. A D gene is named only where the DNA matches it firmly. Part of the rows lack a size; the others show once, few, many or a class for expanded clones.

TRBV13	-	TRBJ1-2	TRBD1	16	CASSIRQGAVNYGYTF	TGTGCCAGCAGCATCAGACAGGGGGCCGTTAACTATGGCTACACCTTC
TRBV10-3	-	TRBJ1-1	-	15	CAITERRGGDTEAFF	TGTGCCATCACCGAGAGGAGAGGGGGAGACACTGAAGCTTTCTTT
TRBV9	once	TRBJ2-7	-	13	CASSVLPDDEQYF	TGTGCCAGCAGCGTCCTCCCGGACGACGAGCAGTACTTC
TRBV7-8	-	TRBJ1-3	-	16	CASSLVVGGSGNTIYF	TGTGCCAGCAGCTTAGTGGTGGGGGGGTCTGGAAACACCATATATTTT
TRBV2	-	TRBJ2-5	-	13	CASSDTPPETQYF	TGTGCCAGCAGTGATACTCCCCCGGAGACCCAGTACTTC
TRBV9	-	TRBJ1-2	TRBD1	14	CASSDGQGNYGYTF	TGTGCCAGCAGCGACGGACAGGGGAACTATGGCTACACCTTC
TRBV25-1	-	TRBJ2-2	TRBD2	16	CASRKSGTMNTGELFF	TGTGCCAGCAGAAAATCCGGGACTATGAACACCGGGGAGCTGTTTTTT
TRBV29-1	-	TRBJ1-1	-	13	CSVGGADNTEAFF	TGCAGCGTTGGCGGGGCGGACAACACTGAAGCTTTCTTT
TRBV19	few	TRBJ1-3	-	14	CASRGGDLRNTIYF	TGTGCCAGTAGAGGGGGGGACCTACGAAACACCATATATTTT
TRBV7-2	-	TRBJ1-2	-	14	CASSTRTGFYGYTF	TGTGCCAGCAGCACAAGGACGGGCTTCTATGGCTACACCTTC
TRBV19	-	TRBJ1-5	-	16	CASSIVRGDSNQPQHF	TGTGCCAGTAGTATAGTAAGAGGGGACAGCAATCAGCCCCAGCATTTT
TRBV10-1	-	TRBJ1-5	TRBD1	22	CASSESGVGQGASEWGNQPQHF	TGCGCCAGCAGTGAGTCGGGGGTGGGGCAGGGGGCATCGGAGTGGGGTAATCAGCCCCAGCATTTT
TRBV28	-	TRBJ1-1	-	10	CASSFTEAFF	TGTGCCAGCAGTTTCACTGAAGCTTTCTTT
TRBV5-4	once	TRBJ1-1	-	13	CASSLQGNTEAFF	TGTGCCAGCAGCTTACAGGGGAACACTGAAGCTTTCTTT
TRBV6-1	-	TRBJ1-6	TRBD1	15	CASSTDRDYNSPLHF	TGTGCCAGCAGTACGGACAGGGATTATAATTCACCCCTCCACTTT
TRBV19	-	TRBJ2-7	-	13	CASSLRLFYEQYF	TGTGCCAGTAGTCTCCGATTGTTCTACGAGCAGTACTTC
TRBV29-1	-	TRBJ2-1	-	12	CSVNPGTGEQFF	TGCAGCGTTAATCCCGGGACCGGTGAGCAGTTCTTC
TRBV7-9	-	TRBJ2-5	-	16	CASSSQRTSVPETQYF	TGTGCCAGCAGCTCGCAAAGGACTTCCGTTCCAGAGACCCAGTACTTC
TRBV30	-	TRBJ1-6	-	14	CALRPESYNSPLHF	TGTGCCTTAAGACCCGAATCTTATAATTCACCCCTCCACTTT
TRBV5-1	-	TRBJ1-2	-	13	CASSSPGQAGYTF	TGCGCCAGCAGCAGTCCGGGACAAGCTGGCTACACCTTC
TRBV11-2	-	TRBJ2-7	-	11	CASSSAYEQYF	TGTGCCAGCAGCTCGGCCTACGAGCAGTACTTC
TRBV5-1	-	TRBJ2-1	-	15	CASSLDGSSYNEQFF	TGCGCCAGCAGCTTAGACGGGAGCTCCTACAATGAGCAGTTCTTC